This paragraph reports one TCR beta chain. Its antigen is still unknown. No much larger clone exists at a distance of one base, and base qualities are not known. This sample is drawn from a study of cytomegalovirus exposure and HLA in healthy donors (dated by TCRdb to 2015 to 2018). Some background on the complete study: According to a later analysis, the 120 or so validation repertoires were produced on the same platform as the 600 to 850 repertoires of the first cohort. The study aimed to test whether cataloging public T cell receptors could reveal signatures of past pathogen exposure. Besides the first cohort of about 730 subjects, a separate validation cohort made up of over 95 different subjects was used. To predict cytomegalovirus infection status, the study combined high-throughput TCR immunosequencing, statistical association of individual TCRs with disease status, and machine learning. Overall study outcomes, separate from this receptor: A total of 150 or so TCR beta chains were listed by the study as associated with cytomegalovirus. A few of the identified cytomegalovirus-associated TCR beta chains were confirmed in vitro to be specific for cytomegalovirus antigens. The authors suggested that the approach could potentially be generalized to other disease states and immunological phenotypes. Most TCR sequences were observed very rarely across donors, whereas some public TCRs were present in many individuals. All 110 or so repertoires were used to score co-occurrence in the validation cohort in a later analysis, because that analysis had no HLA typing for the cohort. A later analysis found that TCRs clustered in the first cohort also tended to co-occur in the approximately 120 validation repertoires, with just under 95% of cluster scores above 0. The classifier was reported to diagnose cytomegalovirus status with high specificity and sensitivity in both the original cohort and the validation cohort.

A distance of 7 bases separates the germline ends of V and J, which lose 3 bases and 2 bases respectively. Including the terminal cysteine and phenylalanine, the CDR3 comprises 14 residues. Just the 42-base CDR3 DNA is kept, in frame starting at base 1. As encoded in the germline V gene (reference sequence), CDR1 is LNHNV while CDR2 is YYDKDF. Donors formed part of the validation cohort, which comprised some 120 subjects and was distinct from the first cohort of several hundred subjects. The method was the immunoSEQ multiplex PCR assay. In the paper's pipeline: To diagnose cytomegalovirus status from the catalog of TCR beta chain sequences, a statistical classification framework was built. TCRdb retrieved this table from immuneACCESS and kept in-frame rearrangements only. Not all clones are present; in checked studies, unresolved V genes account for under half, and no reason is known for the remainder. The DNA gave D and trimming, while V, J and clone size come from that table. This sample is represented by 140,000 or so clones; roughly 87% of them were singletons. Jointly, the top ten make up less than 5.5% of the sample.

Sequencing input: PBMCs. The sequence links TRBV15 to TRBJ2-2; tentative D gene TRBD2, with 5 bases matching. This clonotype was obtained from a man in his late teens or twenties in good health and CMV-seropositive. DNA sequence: TGTGCCACCAGCAGCGGGGTAAACACCGGGGAGCTGTTTTTT. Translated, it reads CATSSGVNTGELFF.